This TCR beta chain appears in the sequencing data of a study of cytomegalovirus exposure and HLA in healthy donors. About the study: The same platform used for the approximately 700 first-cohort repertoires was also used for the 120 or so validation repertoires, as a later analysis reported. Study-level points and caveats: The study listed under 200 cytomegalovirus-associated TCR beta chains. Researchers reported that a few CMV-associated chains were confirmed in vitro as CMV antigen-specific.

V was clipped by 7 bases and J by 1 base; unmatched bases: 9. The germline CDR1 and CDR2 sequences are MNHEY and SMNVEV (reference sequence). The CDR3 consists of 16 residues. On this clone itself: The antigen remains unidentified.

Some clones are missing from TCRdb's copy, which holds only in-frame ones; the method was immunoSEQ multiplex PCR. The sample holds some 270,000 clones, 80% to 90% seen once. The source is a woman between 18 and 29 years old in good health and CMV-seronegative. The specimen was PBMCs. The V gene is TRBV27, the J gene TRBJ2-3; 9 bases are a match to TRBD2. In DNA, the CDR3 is TGTGCCAGCATCGCCAATATAGCGGGGGGCACAGATACGCAGTATTTT. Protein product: CASIANIAGGTDTQYF.